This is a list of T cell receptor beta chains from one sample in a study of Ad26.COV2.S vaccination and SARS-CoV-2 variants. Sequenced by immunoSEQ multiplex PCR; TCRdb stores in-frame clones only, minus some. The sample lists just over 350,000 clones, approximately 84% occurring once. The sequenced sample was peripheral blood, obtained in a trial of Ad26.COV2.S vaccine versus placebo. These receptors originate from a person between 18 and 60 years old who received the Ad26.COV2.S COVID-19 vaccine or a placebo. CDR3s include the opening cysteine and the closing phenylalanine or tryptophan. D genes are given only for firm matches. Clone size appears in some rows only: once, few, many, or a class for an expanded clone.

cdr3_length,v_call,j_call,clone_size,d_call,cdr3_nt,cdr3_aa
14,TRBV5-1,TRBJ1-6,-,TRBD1,TGCGCCAGCAGAGACAGGGATGGGGGTTCACCCCTCCACTTT,CASRDRDGGSPLHF
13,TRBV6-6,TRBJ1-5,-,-,TGTGCCAGCAGTTACTCGGGGGCTCAGCCCCAGCATTTT,CASSYSGAQPQHF
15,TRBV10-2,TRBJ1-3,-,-,TGCGCCAGCACCCTAGTCGGGGGCTCTGGAAACACCATATATTTT,CASTLVGGSGNTIYF
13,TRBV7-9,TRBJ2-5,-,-,TGTGCCAGCAGCCCACAGGGCCCAGAGACCCAGTACTTC,CASSPQGPETQYF
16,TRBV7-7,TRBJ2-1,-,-,TGTGCTAGCAGCTTAGCGCCCAGGAGCTCCTACAATGAGCAGTTCTTC,CASSLAPRSSYNEQFF
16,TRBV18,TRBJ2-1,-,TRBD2,TGTGCCAGCTCACCACCGGGGACTAGCGATTACAATGAGCAGTTCTTC,CASSPPGTSDYNEQFF
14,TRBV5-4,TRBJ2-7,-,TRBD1,TGTGCCCGTCCGTGCGACAGGGGGCGACACGAGCAGTACTTC,CARPCDRGRHEQYF
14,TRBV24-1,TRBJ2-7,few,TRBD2,TGTGCCACCACCCTGAGACTAGCGGGCCACGAGCAGTACTTC,CATTLRLAGHEQYF
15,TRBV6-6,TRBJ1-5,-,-,TGTGCCAGCAGTTACGGGCCATATAGCAATCAGCCCCAGCATTTT,CASSYGPYSNQPQHF
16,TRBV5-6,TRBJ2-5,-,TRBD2,TGTGCCAGCAGCCCGGCTAGCGGGGGGGCCCTAGAGACCCAGTACTTC,CASSPASGGALETQYF
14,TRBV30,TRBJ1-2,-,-,TGTGCCTGGAGGGATCTCCCAGCTAACTATGGCTACACCTTC,CAWRDLPANYGYTF
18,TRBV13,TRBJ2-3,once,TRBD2,TGTGCCAGCAGCCCAGGGACTAGCGGGGCCTTCCCCGAAGATACGCAGTATTTT,CASSPGTSGAFPEDTQYF
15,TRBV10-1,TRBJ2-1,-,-,TGCGCCAGCAGTGCGGGTCAGGGCGACTACAATGAGCAGTTCTTC,CASSAGQGDYNEQFF
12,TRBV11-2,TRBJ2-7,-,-,TGTGCCAGCAGCGACCGGGACTCCAAGCAGTACTTC,CASSDRDSKQYF
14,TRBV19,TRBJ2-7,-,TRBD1,TGTGCCAGTAGTTTAGACAGGGGGCTCGACGAGCAGTACTTC,CASSLDRGLDEQYF
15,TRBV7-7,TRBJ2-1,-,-,TGTGCTAGCAGCTTAGCCCCCGGGTCTTACAATGAGCAGTTCTTC,CASSLAPGSYNEQFF
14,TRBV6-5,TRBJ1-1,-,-,TGTGCCAGCAAACGGACGGGATTGAACACTGAAGCTTTCTTT,CASKRTGLNTEAFF
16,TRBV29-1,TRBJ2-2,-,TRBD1,TGCAGCGCCGGGGACAGGGGTGCAGTGTTGACCGGGGAGCTGTTTTTT,CSAGDRGAVLTGELFF
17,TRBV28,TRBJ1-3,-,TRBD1,TGTGCCAGCAGTTCGCTGCCTGGGACAGGGTCTGGAAACACCATATATTTT,CASSSLPGTGSGNTIYF
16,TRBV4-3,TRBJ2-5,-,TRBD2,TGCGCCAGCAGCCAATGGACTAGCGCGCAACCTAGGACCCAGTACTTC,CASSQWTSAQPRTQYF
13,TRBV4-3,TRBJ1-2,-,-,TGCGCCAGCAGCCAAGATGGAGGGAGGGAGTACACCTTC,CASSQDGGREYTF
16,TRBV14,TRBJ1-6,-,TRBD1,TGTGCCAGCAGCCCAAAGTGGGAGGGGGCAAATTCACCCCTCCACTTT,CASSPKWEGANSPLHF
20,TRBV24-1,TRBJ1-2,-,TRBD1,TGTGCCACCAGTGATTTGGTCTTTCAAGTTGAGGGACAGCAGTTCTATGGCTACACCTTC,CATSDLVFQVEGQQFYGYTF
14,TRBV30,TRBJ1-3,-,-,TGTGCCTGGAGTGGATGGGACTCTGGAAACACCATATATTTT,CAWSGWDSGNTIYF
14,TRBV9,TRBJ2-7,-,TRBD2,TGTGCCAGCAGCGCGGGACTAGCTTCCTACGAGCAGTACTTC,CASSAGLASYEQYF
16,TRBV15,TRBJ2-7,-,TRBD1,TGTGCCACCAGCAGAGGGGGGACAGGGGACTCCTACGAGCAGTACTTC,CATSRGGTGDSYEQYF
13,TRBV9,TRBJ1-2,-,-,TGTGCCAGCAGCGCCCAACGCGGGAGTGGCTACACCTTC,CASSAQRGSGYTF
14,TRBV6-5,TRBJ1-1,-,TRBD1,TGTGCCAGCAGTTTGGGGGGACAGGACACTGAAGCTTTCTTT,CASSLGGQDTEAFF
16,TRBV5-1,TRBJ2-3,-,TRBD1,TGCGCCAGCAGCGAGGGGACAGGGGGTTTTGCAGATACGCAGTATTTT,CASSEGTGGFADTQYF
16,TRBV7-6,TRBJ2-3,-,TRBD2,TGTGCCAGCAGCTTAGCCAGCGGGAGGGCCACAGATACGCAGTATTTT,CASSLASGRATDTQYF
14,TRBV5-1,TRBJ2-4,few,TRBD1,TGCGCCAGCAGCGTGGGACAGGGGGCCGACATTCAGTACTTC,CASSVGQGADIQYF
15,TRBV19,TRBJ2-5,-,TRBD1,TGTGCCAGTAGCCCGGGACAGGGGTACCAAGAGACCCAGTACTTC,CASSPGQGYQETQYF
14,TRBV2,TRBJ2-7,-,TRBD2,TGTGCCAGCAGTGGACTAGCGGGGGGCCTCGAGCAGTACTTC,CASSGLAGGLEQYF
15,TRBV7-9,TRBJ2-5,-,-,TGTGCCAGCAGCTTAGATTCGTCTCACCAAGAGACCCAGTACTTC,CASSLDSSHQETQYF
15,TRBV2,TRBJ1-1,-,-,TGTGCCAGCAGGGACCCCACGGGGGAGAGGACTGAAGCTTTCTTT,CASRDPTGERTEAFF
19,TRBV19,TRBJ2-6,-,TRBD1,TGTGCCAGTAGTATTCCCGCGCCAGGGGGCAAAACTGGGGCCAACGTCCTGACTTTC,CASSIPAPGGKTGANVLTF
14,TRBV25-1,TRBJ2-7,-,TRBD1,TGTGCCACCAGGAGAGGACAGGGGCCCTACGAGCAGTACTTC,CATRRGQGPYEQYF
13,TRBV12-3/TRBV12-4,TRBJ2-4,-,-,TGTGCCAGCAGCAAACCTGGGGGGAACATTCAGTACTTC,CASSKPGGNIQYF
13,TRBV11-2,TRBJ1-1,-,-,TGTGCCAGCAGCTTTATCTCTGACACTGAAGCTTTCTTT,CASSFISDTEAFF
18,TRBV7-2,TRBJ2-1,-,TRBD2,TGTGCCAGCAGCTCGCAACTTCTAGCGGTGACGCCCTACAATGAGCAGTTCTTC,CASSSQLLAVTPYNEQFF
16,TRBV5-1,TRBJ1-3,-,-,TGCGCCAGCAGCTTAGGACAGCTTATCTCTGGAAACACCATATATTTT,CASSLGQLISGNTIYF
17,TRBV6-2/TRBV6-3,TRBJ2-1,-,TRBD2,TGTGCCAGCAGTTCAGACAGACTAGCGGGAGAGTCTGCGTCGCAGTTCTTC,CASSSDRLAGESASQFF
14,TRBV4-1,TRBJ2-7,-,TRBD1,TGCGCCAGCAGCCAAGAAGGACAGGGTTGGGAGCAGTACTTC,CASSQEGQGWEQYF
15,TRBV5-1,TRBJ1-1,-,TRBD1,TGCGCCAGCAGCTTGGAAGGGGGCAGGGGCACTGAAGCTTTCTTT,CASSLEGGRGTEAFF
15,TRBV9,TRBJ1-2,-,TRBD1,TGTGCCAGCAGCATCGGGACAGGGTTTGGCTATGGCTACACCTTC,CASSIGTGFGYGYTF
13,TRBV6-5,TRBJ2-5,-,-,TGTGCCAGCAGTTACGATACAAGGGAGACCCAGTACTTC,CASSYDTRETQYF
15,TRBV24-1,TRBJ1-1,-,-,TGTGCCACCAGTGAGGCCGGGACACCTAACACTGAAGCTTTCTTT,CATSEAGTPNTEAFF
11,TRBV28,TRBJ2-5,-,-,TGTGCCAGCAGTTTATCGGGGACCCAGTACTTC,CASSLSGTQYF
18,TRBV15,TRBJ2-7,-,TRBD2,TGTGCCACCAGCAGAGATCGTGCTAGCGGGGGGGCCGGGAACGAGCAGTACTTC,CATSRDRASGGAGNEQYF
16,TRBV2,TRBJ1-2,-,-,TGTGCCAGCATCCCCGGGAGGGTAGCCAACCTATCAGGCTACACCTTC,CASIPGRVANLSGYTF
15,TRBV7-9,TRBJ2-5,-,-,TGTGCCAGCAGCTTAGGAGCGTGGGAAATAGGGACCCAGTACTTC,CASSLGAWEIGTQYF
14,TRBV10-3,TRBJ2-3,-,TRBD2,TGTGCCATCAGTCAAACTAGCGGGATCGATACGCAGTATTTT,CAISQTSGIDTQYF
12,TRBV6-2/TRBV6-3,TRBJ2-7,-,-,TGTGCCAGCAGTTACTCAAATCTCGAGCAGTACTTC,CASSYSNLEQYF
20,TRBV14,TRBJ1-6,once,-,TGTGCCAGCAGCCAAGGAATGACGGACAGTATACGCGCTTATAATTCACCCCTCCACTTT,CASSQGMTDSIRAYNSPLHF
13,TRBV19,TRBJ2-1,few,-,TGTGCCAGTAGTACGACCCCTCTGAATGAGCAGTTCTTC,CASSTTPLNEQFF
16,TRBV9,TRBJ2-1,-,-,TGTGCCAGCAGCGTAAGGGGGGGTGACGGCTACAATGAGCAGTTCTTC,CASSVRGGDGYNEQFF
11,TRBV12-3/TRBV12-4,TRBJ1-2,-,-,TGTGCCAGCAGTTTAGGTCGGAGCTACACCTTC,CASSLGRSYTF
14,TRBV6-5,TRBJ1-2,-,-,TGTGCCAGCAGTTACTTCGGATGGAACTATGGCTACACCTTC,CASSYFGWNYGYTF
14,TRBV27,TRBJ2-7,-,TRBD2,TGTGCCACCAAGCCCATAGCGGGAGCCGTCGAGCAGTACTTC,CATKPIAGAVEQYF
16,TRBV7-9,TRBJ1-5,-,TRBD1,TGTGCCAGCAGCGGGCAGACAGGGGGGAGCAATCAGCCCCAGCATTTT,CASSGQTGGSNQPQHF